This T cell receptor beta chain was sequenced during a study of shared T cell receptors in the human thymus. TCRdb keeps only in-frame clones here, not all; method: immunoSEQ multiplex PCR. The sample lists about 710,000 clones; over 75% were seen once. Per germline, CDR1 SGHVS and CDR2 FQNEAQ. Trimming took 0 bases from V and 6 from J, leaving 17 bases between them. The CDR3 has 16 residues. These same records also appear under a second study, on human thymus T cells. That work adds: Each of the donors was a healthy Finnish infant who was undergoing open corrective cardiac surgery for congenital heart defects. The thymus tissue came from resections taken during corrective heart surgery. Thymic and blood repertoires seemed to favor certain V and J genes. Related reports documented highly overlapping thymic repertoires among unrelated individuals.

The sample was thymocytes. The receptor was isolated from a boy under two years old with a congenital heart defect. V usage is TRBV7-8 and J usage is TRBJ1-1; no reliable D call. CDR3 sequence: CASSLAGSEGSAEAFF. The CDR3 region has the DNA TGTGCCAGCAGCTTAGCGGGTAGCGAGGGCTCCGCTGAAGCTTTCTTT.